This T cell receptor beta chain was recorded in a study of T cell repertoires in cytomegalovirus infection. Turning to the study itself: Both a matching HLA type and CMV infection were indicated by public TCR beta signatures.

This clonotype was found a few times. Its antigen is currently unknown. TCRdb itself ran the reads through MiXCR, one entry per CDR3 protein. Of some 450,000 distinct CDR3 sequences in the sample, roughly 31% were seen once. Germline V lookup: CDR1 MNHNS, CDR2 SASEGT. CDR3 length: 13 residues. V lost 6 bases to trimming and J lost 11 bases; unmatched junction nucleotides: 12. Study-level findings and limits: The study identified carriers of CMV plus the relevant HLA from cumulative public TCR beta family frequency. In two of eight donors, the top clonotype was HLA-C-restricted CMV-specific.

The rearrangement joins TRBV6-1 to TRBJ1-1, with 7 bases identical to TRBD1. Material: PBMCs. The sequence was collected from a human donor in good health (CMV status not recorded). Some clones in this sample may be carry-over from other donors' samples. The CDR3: CASRQGLGGSAFF. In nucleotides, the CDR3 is TGTGCCAGCAGACAGGGGCTGGGGGGAAGCGCTTTCTTT.